This entry describes one T cell receptor (beta chain). The sample originates from a study of shared clonotypes between healthy human individuals. Deep-level settings were used for running the assay. Data came from immunoSEQ multiplex PCR; TCRdb stores just in-frame clones and leaves some out. The sample holds fewer than 200,000 clones, approximately 70% seen once. CDR1 is MNHEY, CDR2 SVGAGI, per germline. The CDR3 has 13 residues. The germline V and J ends were trimmed by 6 bases and 0 bases, with 6 bases remaining between them. Only Caucasian adults living in Nashville, Tennessee made up the donor group.

The source is a man in his thirties or forties in good health. The sequencing input was memory CD4+ T cells sorted from blood. Subset indicated: CD45RA-negative fraction. The V gene is TRBV6-5, the J gene TRBJ1-3; D is unresolved. The CDR3 bases are TGTGCCAGCAGGCCCGGCTCTGGAAACACCATATATTTT. Its translation is CASRPGSGNTIYF.